One sample yielded the 29 T cell receptor beta chains listed below, sequenced in a study of blood T cell repertoires in COVID-19. The table came from immunoSEQ multiplex PCR; TCRdb's copy has only in-frame clones and leaves some out. The table includes approximately 200,000 clones, about 87% detected once. The material sequenced was peripheral blood. Every receptor here comes from a young woman with acute or convalescent COVID-19.

The chain is built from TRBV19 and TRBJ1-1, with D unclear. Germline values: CDR1 LNHDA, CDR2 SQIVND (reference sequence). Between the trimmed V and J ends, which lost 0 bases and 1 base, there was a span of 12 bases. CDR3 length: 16 amino acids. The CDR3 DNA sequence: TGTGCCAGTAGTATAGACCGGGAGACCGAGAACACTGAAGCTTTCTTT. Residues: CASSIDRETENTEAFF.

This sequence joins TRBV27 and TRBJ1-1; the D gene is possibly TRBD1 (5 bases). CDR3 size: 14 residues. The germline CDR1 and CDR2 sequences are MNHEY and SMNVEV (reference sequence). V dropped 5 bases and J dropped 1 base, with 11 bases sitting between them. CDR3 DNA: TGTGCCAGCAGTCAAAGGGGTCCGAACACTGAAGCTTTCTTT. Its translation is CASSQRGPNTEAFF.

V usage is TRBV27 and J usage is TRBJ1-4; no clear D. Germline values: CDR1 MNHEY, CDR2 SMNVEV (reference sequence). This CDR3 comprises 15 residues. The ends were cut back, 7 bases at V and 4 bases at J, with 16 bases in the middle. The CDR3 region is CASTPSVRVNEKLFF. The CDR3 region has the DNA TGTGCCAGCACCCCGTCGGTGAGAGTTAATGAAAAACTGTTTTTT.

The rearrangement joins TRBV9 to TRBJ1-2, with D possibly TRBD1 on 5 matching bases. Germline V lookup: CDR1 SGDLS, CDR2 YYNGEE. The CDR3 runs 12 residues. V was cut by 0 bases and J by 6 bases, with 6 bases left in between. The CDR3 region is CASSVEGDGYTF. The CDR3 nucleotides read TGTGCCAGCAGCGTAGAAGGGGATGGCTACACCTTC.

This sequence joins TRBV21-1 and TRBJ2-7; TRBD2 is the table's D call and was not checked against the DNA. TRBV21-1 is given as a pseudogene. CDR3 length equals 16 residues. The CDR3 loop is CASSQGGWREPNEQYF. CDR3 DNA sequence: TGTGCCAGCAGTCAGGGTGGTTGGCGGGAGCCCAACGAGCAGTACTTC.

This chain joins TRBV28 and TRBJ2-7, with 13 positions matching TRBD2. The CDR3 runs 17 residues. J gave up 3 bases and V 4 bases, and 9 bases lay outside the gene matches. The germline CDR1 and CDR2 sequences are MDHEN and SYDVKM. The CDR3 is CASSSAGLAGAIYEQYF. As DNA, the CDR3 is TGTGCCAGCAGTTCCGCCGGACTAGCGGGAGCTATCTACGAGCAGTACTTC.

The chain combines TRBV5-1 with TRBJ2-1, with a possible D match to TRBD2 (5 bases). This CDR3 region has 10 residues. Per the germline V gene, CDR1 is SGHRS and CDR2 is YFSETQ. Between the trimmed V and J ends, which lost 9 bases and 7 bases, there was a span of 8 bases. CDR3 DNA: TGCGCCACCCGGGGAAATGAGCAGTTCTTC. Translating gives CATRGNEQFF.

The V and J genes are TRBV7-2 and TRBJ1-4; no clear D. CDR1 SGHTA and CDR2 FQGNSA come from the germline V gene. With 1 base removed from V and 8 bases from J, the gap between germline ends came to 8 bases. The CDR3 consists of 13 residues. This CDR3 reads CASSLVGWEKLFF. Here the CDR3 DNA reads TGTGCCAGCAGCTTAGTGGGCTGGGAAAAACTGTTTTTT.

The chain uses TRBV5-5 and TRBJ1-3; D remains ambiguous. This CDR3 region has 14 residues. Germline CDR1 SGHKS, CDR2 YYEKEE (reference sequence). V lost 0 bases and J 2 bases, leaving 6 bases between the germline ends. The CDR3 here is CASSLGGTGNTIYF. The CDR3 DNA reads TGTGCCAGCAGCTTGGGAGGGACTGGAAACACCATATATTTT. Using reference TRBV5-5 and TRBJ1-3 for the parts outside the CDR3, the full variable domain is DAGVTQSPTHLIKTRGQQVTLRCSPISGHKSVSWYQQVLGQGPQFIFQYYEKEERGRGNFPDRFSARQFPNYSSELNVNALLLGDSALYLCASSLGGTGNTIYFGEGSWLTVV.

The chain is built from TRBV6-5 and TRBJ2-7, with TRBD2 matching over 14 bases. J was trimmed by 9 bases and V by 8 bases; bases with no gene match: 12. CDR3 length equals 15 residues. Germline loops: CDR1 MNHEY, CDR2 SVGAGI. The CDR3, as DNA: TGTGCCAGCCGCTTACAAAGGACTAGCGGGAGGAGGCAGTACTTC. Encoded protein: CASRLQRTSGRRQYF.

This chain uses TRBV2 with TRBJ1-2; a weak D match, TRBD1 (5 bases). Trimming took 11 bases from V and 8 from J, leaving 15 bases between them. CDR1 is SNHLY and CDR2 is FYNNEI in the germline V gene. CDR3 length equals 11 residues. CDR3 sequence reads: CAAPPREGYTF. CDR3 DNA sequence: TGTGCCGCGCCACCCAGGGAAGGCTACACCTTC.

V gene TRBV4-1 combines with J gene TRBJ1-1, with 8 nucleotides matching TRBD1. Unmatched junction bases numbered 10, after V lost 1 base and J lost 9 bases. Germline CDR1 and CDR2: MGHRA and YSYEKL. CDR3 size: 15 residues. CDR3 sequence reads: CASSQAGQGLVKAFF. Here the CDR3 DNA reads TGCGCCAGCAGCCAAGCCGGACAGGGTTTGGTGAAAGCTTTCTTT.

This clone has only one observation. The chain couples TRBV6-5 to TRBJ2-1; D is possibly TRBD2 (6 bases). V lost 0 bases, J lost 12 bases, and 12 bases lay in between. CDR3 length: 13 residues. Germline CDR1 is MNHEY and CDR2 is SVGAGI. CDR3 loop: CASSYSRGLGQFF. CDR3 sequence (DNA): TGTGCCAGCAGTTACTCGCGGGGCCTGGGGCAGTTCTTC.

This clone was seen once. The chain carries TRBV27 and TRBJ2-7; TRBD2 matches at 11 bases. CDR1 and CDR2 (germline): MNHEY, SMNVEV (reference sequence). The CDR3 runs to 15 residues. The trim removed 10 bases at V and 3 bases at J, leaving 11 bases unmatched. In DNA form, the CDR3 reads TGTGCCACGTCAGGGGGGACTAGCGGTTACTACGAGCAGTACTTC. This gives the protein CATSGGTSGYYEQYF.

V gene TRBV11-3 combines with J gene TRBJ2-5, with 11 nucleotides matching TRBD1. This CDR3 is 15 amino acids long. CDR1 is SGHNT, CDR2 YENEEA, per germline. V shed 9 bases, J shed 1 base, and the junction held 7 bases outside the gene matches. Written as DNA, the CDR3 is TGTGCCAGTGGGACAGGGGGGGTTTCCCAAGAGACCCAGTACTTC. Its protein product is CASGTGGVSQETQYF.

This clone is a singleton in its sample. This chain joins TRBV7-9 and TRBJ1-2; a possible D gene is TRBD1 (5 bases). The germline V gene encodes CDR1 SEHNR and CDR2 FQNEAQ (reference sequence). V gave up 5 bases and J gave up 0 bases, with 10 bases separating them. This CDR3 comprises 14 residues. CDR3 sequence reads: CASSGRVPNYGYTF. The DNA for the CDR3 is TGTGCCAGCAGCGGCAGGGTTCCTAACTATGGCTACACCTTC.

The chain couples TRBV28 to TRBJ2-1; maybe TRBD2 (5 bases). The CDR3 has 12 amino acids. Between the trimmed V and J ends, which lost 6 bases and 3 bases, there was a span of 6 bases. CDR1 and CDR2 (germline): MDHEN, SYDVKM. CDR3 sequence reads: CASRRDYNEQFF. The CDR3 region has the DNA TGTGCCAGCAGGAGGGACTACAATGAGCAGTTCTTC. The full variable domain, with the rest looked up from reference TRBV28 and TRBJ2-1, is DVKVTQSSRYLVKRTGEKVFLECVQDMDHENMFWYRQDPGLGLRLIYFSYDVKMKEKGDIPEGYSVSREKKERFSLILESASTNQTSMYLCASRRDYNEQFFGPGTRLTVL.

The chain couples TRBV6-5 to TRBJ2-5; possible D gene TRBD1, 6 bases. Germline V gene sequence: CDR1 MNHEY, CDR2 SVGAGI. There are 13 residues in the CDR3. V lost 6 bases to trimming and J lost 6 bases, with 14 bases between them. Here the CDR3 DNA reads TGTGCCAGCAGAGTCACAGGGACGCAGACCCAGTACTTC. Translation: CASRVTGTQTQYF.

The sample holds one count of this clone. The J gene is TRBJ2-7, the V gene TRBV5-6; 7 bases line up with TRBD1. The ends lost 2 bases at V and 3 bases at J; junction bases unmatched: 8. The CDR3 runs to 15 residues. Germline values: CDR1 SGHDT, CDR2 YYEEEE. CDR3 protein: CASSLQPGQIYEQYF. The CDR3 DNA is TGTGCCAGCAGCTTACAACCGGGACAGATCTACGAGCAGTACTTC.

The chain uses TRBV27 and TRBJ2-7, with D uncertain. The CDR3 consists of 15 residues. Trimming cost V 6 bases and J 0 bases, with 15 bases left between them. Germline lookup yields CDR1 MNHEY and CDR2 SMNVEV (reference sequence). CDR3 amino acids: CASRPTGRSSYEQYF. The CDR3 nucleotides are TGTGCCAGCAGACCGACTGGCCGTAGCTCCTACGAGCAGTACTTC.

The genes are TRBV11-2 and TRBJ2-1; D possibly corresponds to TRBD2 (5 bases). The length of the CDR3 is 15 residues. Trimming pared 3 bases from V and 6 bases from J, leaving 15 bases between. Germline V gives CDR1 SGHAT, CDR2 FQNNGV. The CDR3 sequence is CASSLLPADGNEQFF. DNA of the CDR3: TGTGCCAGCAGCTTGTTGCCAGCGGACGGCAATGAGCAGTTCTTC.

This chain connects TRBV7-9 to TRBJ1-2; 7 bases align to TRBD1. Trimming removed 1 base from V and 8 bases from J; junction bases left unmatched: 7. This CDR3 contains 14 residues. Looked up from germline, CDR1 is SEHNR and CDR2 is FQNEAQ (reference sequence). The CDR3 region is CASSLGAGGGGYTF. CDR3 sequence (DNA): TGTGCCAGCAGCTTAGGGGCAGGGGGAGGAGGCTACACCTTC.

J is TRBJ1-1 and V is TRBV28; D is unresolved. CDR3 length equals 13 residues. V lost 8 bases and J 5 bases, leaving 15 bases between the germline ends. Germline CDR1 reads MDHEN; CDR2 reads SYDVKM. DNA for the CDR3: TGTGCCAGCGTTGTAGCGGTTCGGACTGAAGCTTTCTTT. As protein: CASVVAVRTEAFF.

V gene TRBV5-1 combines with J gene TRBJ2-7, with 9 bases lining up with TRBD2. V was clipped by 5 bases and J by 2 bases; unmatched bases: 2. Germline lookup yields CDR1 SGHRS and CDR2 YFSETQ. The CDR3 loop spans 13 amino acids. CDR3 region: CASRASGTYEQYF. CDR3 nucleotide sequence: TGCGCCAGCAGGGCTAGCGGGACCTACGAGCAGTACTTC.

The chain employs TRBV10-3 and TRBJ2-5; 9 bases map to TRBD1. CDR3 length: 12 residues. J was trimmed by 3 bases and V by 8 bases; bases with no gene match: 1. Germline values: CDR1 ENHRY, CDR2 SYGVKD. CDR3 DNA: TGTGCCATCCGGGACAGGGAAGAGACCCAGTACTTC. It translates to CAIRDREETQYF.

The chain uses TRBV18 and TRBJ1-5, with TRBD1 as a possible D gene (6 bases). The CDR3 covers 14 residues. The germline V gene has CDR1 KGHSH and CDR2 LQKENI. V was cut by 6 bases and J by 5 bases, with 14 bases left in between. In DNA, the CDR3 is TGTGCCAGCTCTCGGGGACAATTCTATCAGCCCCAGCATTTT. Translated, it gives CASSRGQFYQPQHF.

This sequence joins TRBV21-1 and TRBJ2-1; TRBD2 is taken as the D call from the table, unchecked against the DNA. TRBV21-1 is assigned pseudogene status. The CDR3 length is 17 residues. The CDR3 here is CANPLVLAGELGDEQFF. Here the CDR3 DNA reads TGTGCCAACCCCCTTGTACTAGCGGGAGAACTGGGGGATGAGCAGTTCTTC.

The rearrangement links TRBV9 to TRBJ1-1; D may be TRBD1 (5 bases). The length of the CDR3 is 15 residues. V was pared by 4 bases and J by 5 bases, with 18 bases between. Looked up from germline, CDR1 is SGDLS and CDR2 is YYNGEE. The DNA for the CDR3 is TGTGCCAGCAGCCCTTGGGGGGAAGGGTCGACTGAAGCTTTCTTT. Translating it yields CASSPWGEGSTEAFF.

The chain combines TRBV5-4 with TRBJ1-3; D is unresolved. The CDR3 sequence is 11 residues long. V was pared by 1 base and J by 8 bases, with 4 bases between. The germline V gene has CDR1 SGHNT and CDR2 YYREEE (reference sequence). The CDR3 nucleotides are TGTGCCAGCAGCTTGCGGGACACCATATATTTT. Protein product: CASSLRDTIYF.